Shown below are 18 T cell receptor beta chains from a single sample sequenced in a study of monozygotic twins with inflammatory bowel disease. TCRdb re-called the 5' RACE reads and gives one entry per CDR3 protein, without DNA. In all, the sample yields roughly 160,000 distinct CDR3 sequences. The material sequenced was blood. The source is a human donor with ulcerative colitis or Crohn's disease, or a healthy co-twin of an affected twin (not recorded which).

The chain employs TRBV5-6 and TRBJ2-1; the D call from TCRdb, TRBD1, cannot be confirmed without DNA. Germline V gene sequence: CDR1 SGHDT, CDR2 YYEEEE. The CDR3 extends over 15 amino acids. The CDR3 sequence: CASSRPGLSYNEQFF. Looking up the rest from reference TRBV5-6 and TRBJ2-1 gives the full variable domain: DAGVTQSPTHLIKTRGQQVTLRCSPKSGHDTVSWYQQALGQGPQFIFQYYEEEERQRGNFPDRFSGHQFPNYSSELNVNALLLGDSALYLCASSRPGLSYNEQFFGPGTRLTVL.

This sequence joins TRBV12-3 or TRBV12-4 and TRBJ2-3; the D call of TRBD1 rests on TCRdb alone, since no DNA is present to check it. CDR3 length: 14 amino acids. Here the CDR3 reads CASSRQGPTDTQYF.

The gene calls are TRBV11-2 and TRBJ1-6; TCRdb selects TRBD1, and the lack of DNA leaves this call unchecked. Per germline, CDR1 SGHAT and CDR2 FQNNGV. CDR3 length: 16 residues. The CDR3 is CASSALQGFVVSPLHF.

This chain joins TRBV28 and TRBJ2-7; TCRdb returns TRBD1, unconfirmable since there is no DNA. Germline V lookup: CDR1 MDHEN, CDR2 SYDVKM. The CDR3 is 16 amino acids. The chain's CDR3 is CASRPSIGTVTYEQYF. Full variable domain (rest looked up from reference TRBV28 and TRBJ2-7): DVKVTQSSRYLVKRTGEKVFLECVQDMDHENMFWYRQDPGLGLRLIYFSYDVKMKEKGDIPEGYSVSREKKERFSLILESASTNQTSMYLCASRPSIGTVTYEQYFGPGTRLTVT.

The chain links TRBV7-3 to TRBJ2-3. CDR3 length equals 13 residues. Germline V CDR1 and CDR2: SGHTA, FQGTGA. The CDR3 is CASSSMGTDTQYF. Full variable domain (outside the CDR3, taken from reference TRBV7-3 and TRBJ2-3): GAGVSQTPSNKVTEKGKYVELRCDPISGHTALYWYRQSLGQGPEFLIYFQGTGAADDSGLPNDRFFAVRPEGSVSTLKIQRTERGDSAVYLCASSSMGTDTQYFGPGTRLTVL.

The chain links TRBV30 to TRBJ2-6; TCRdb's D call, TRBD1, is unchecked because there is no DNA. The CDR3 contains 17 residues. Per the germline V gene, CDR1 is GTSNPN and CDR2 is SVGIG (reference sequence). CDR3: CAWGRGGGNSGANVLTF.

The chain joins TRBV5-1 to TRBJ2-3; TCRdb's D gene call, TRBD2, goes unchecked for lack of DNA. The CDR3 is 17 amino acids. Germline V gene data show CDR1 as SGHRS and CDR2 as YFSETQ. The chain's CDR3 is CASSLRTSGGAGDTQYF.

This chain joins TRBV20-1 and TRBJ2-5; as DNA is missing, the TRBD2 call by TCRdb cannot be tested. The CDR3 length is 13 residues. Germline V gene lookup returns CDR1 DFQATT and CDR2 SNEGSKA (reference sequence). The CDR3 here is CSASAGWQETQYF.

This rearrangement joins TRBV6-5 to TRBJ1-3. The CDR3 runs to 19 residues. The germline V gene encodes CDR1 MNHEY and CDR2 SVGAGI. CDR3 loop: CASSYDSLGTRGSGNTIYF.

The genes are TRBV20-1 and TRBJ2-7; the TRBD2 assignment by TCRdb is unverifiable without DNA. The CDR3 runs 19 residues. CDR1 is DFQATT and CDR2 is SNEGSKA in the germline V gene (reference sequence). CDR3 loop: CRARDLWTSGNPLSYEQYF.

The V call is TRBV7-2, the J call TRBJ2-7; the D call of TRBD1 rests on TCRdb alone, since no DNA is present to check it. CDR3 length equals 14 residues. CDR1 and CDR2 (germline): SGHTA, FQGNSA. CDR3 in amino acids: CAWERDPPVDEQYF.

The chain recombines TRBV5-6 with TRBJ1-6. Germline CDR1 SGHDT, CDR2 YYEEEE. The CDR3 consists of 16 residues. The CDR3 sequence is CASSLGTGRGNSPLHF.

The chain is built from TRBV12-3 or TRBV12-4 and TRBJ2-5. The CDR3 consists of 13 residues. The CDR3 protein is CASSMGSWETQYF.

This chain connects TRBV28 to TRBJ2-3; TCRdb's D call of TRBD1 is untestable without DNA. The CDR3 length is 19 residues. From germline, CDR1 is MDHEN and CDR2 SYDVKM. The CDR3 sequence: CASSSLGPLGPRSTDTQYF.

V is TRBV28 and J is TRBJ2-1; as DNA is missing, the TRBD1 call by TCRdb cannot be tested. Germline CDR1 is MDHEN and CDR2 is SYDVKM. The CDR3 is 15 residues long. This CDR3 is CASSSIGQGHNEQFF.

This sequence joins TRBV5-1 and TRBJ1-1; the TCRdb call, TRBD1, lacks DNA for checking. The CDR3 has 14 amino acids. Germline CDR1 SGHRS, CDR2 YFSETQ. Here the CDR3 reads CASSRRTGHTEAFF.

The chain joins TRBV2 to TRBJ2-7; the D gene TCRdb calls, TRBD1, cannot be checked with no DNA. The germline gives CDR1 SNHLY, CDR2 FYNNEI. This CDR3 is built from 17 residues. The CDR3 reads CASSEGGGWGRSYEQYF.

The V and J genes are TRBV6-4 and TRBJ1-1; the D gene TCRdb calls, TRBD1, cannot be checked with no DNA. Germline V CDR1 and CDR2: MRHNA, SNTAGT. CDR3 length: 14 amino acids. CDR3 sequence reads: CASRKTGTNTEAFF.